This entry features one TCR beta chain sequence. In its sample, this clonotype was seen once. No antigen is known for it. A junction boundary mismatches the germline segment, possibly from a read error. High-throughput TCR beta sequencing profiled peripheral blood CD8+ and CD4+ T cells from healthy donors, Susac syndrome patients and multiple sclerosis patients. Susac syndrome patients met recently defined diagnostic criteria for definite or probable disease. CD8+ TEMRA cells were enriched by FACS, while bulk CD8+ and CD4+ T cells were purified by magnetic negative isolation. Blood was drawn into EDTA tubes, processed within 24 hours, and PBMCs were isolated by density gradient centrifugation. PBMCs intended for TCR sequencing were cryopreserved in liquid nitrogen and thawed later in a water bath at 37 degrees C. The sorted or isolated CD4+, CD8+ and CD8+ TEMRA cells had a purity of 90% or higher.

The CDR3 starts with the cysteine, ends with the phenylalanine, and has 12 residues. The sequence is cut down to CDR3 DNA, 36 bases in frame from base 1. CDR1 is given as SGHTA and CDR2 as FQGNSA, both from the germline V gene. The data originate from a study of CD8 T cells in Susac syndrome (dated by TCRdb to between 2018 and 2021). About the full investigation: Among the Susac syndrome patients who were sequenced, clinically active disease was present in over 5 and clinical remission was observed in fewer than 10. At blood withdrawal, Susac syndrome patients were therapy-naive, treated with corticosteroids (with IVIg additionally given to some), or treated with IVIg alone. The study used repertoire sequencing to test whether antigen drove CD8+ T cell activation and differentiation in Susac syndrome.

RNA was extracted with the RNeasy kit and roughly 0.45 to 1 ug was reverse transcribed using random hexamers. The immunoSEQ multiplex PCR assay, covering 54 Vbeta and 13 Jbeta segments, was used to amplify TCR beta CDR3 regions. PCR amplification bias was corrected by using a synthetic template baseline for primer optimization and computational correction. On the authors' methods: Reads were annotated to V, D and J genes according to IMGT and were analyzed with immunoSEQ Analyzer, with only productive sequences retained. To calculate clonality, Shannon entropy was normalized by log2 of the number of productive unique sequences and then subtracted from one. For each patient and control, public and private clones were evaluated within the 100 most prevalent clones. Clones were defined as Susac-specific if absent from the healthy and MS cohorts, from more than 900 published viral clones and from other ImmuneACCESS disease sequences. TCRdb took the public reads, trimmed them with fastp at Q25, ran MiXCR for clone calling and kept in-frame beta chains. Here each entry gathers all rows of one CDR3 protein and keeps the most common genes and DNA. The V and J calls and clone size come from TCRdb's table, not from the authors' own analysis. Recorded for this sample are around 110,000 distinct CDR3 sequences; around 96% of them occurred a single time. Together, the top ten hold less than 0.15% of the sample.

What the authors observed across the whole study: In patients with Susac syndrome, the CD4+ T cell repertoire showed no detectable clonal expansion. The number of individuals in the TCR sequencing and HLA analysis was acknowledged as relatively small.

The chain was built from TRBV7-2 and TRBJ2-1; TRBD2 agrees with 10 junctional bases. This clonotype was sampled from a human donor with Susac syndrome. Sequenced sample: CD4+ T cells from PBMCs. The DNA sequence reads TGTGCCAGCAGCACGTCTAGCGGGAGTCACGTCTTC. This encodes CASSTSSGSHVF. Full variable domain (CDR3 extended with the reference TRBV7-2 and TRBJ2-1 proteins): GAGVSQSPSNKVTEKGKDVELRCDPISGHTALYWYRQSLGQGLEFLIYFQGNSAPDKSGLPSDRFSAERTGGSVSTLTIQRTQQEDSAVYLCASSTSSGSHVFGPGTRLTVL.